What follows are 6 T cell receptor beta chains derived from one specimen sequenced in a study of metastatic and nonmetastatic thyroid tumors. With MiXCR, TCRdb reprocessed the PCR reads. Of approximately 19,000 clones in the sample, around 21% are singletons; the top ten hold around a quarter. Every patient was untreated before thyroid surgery. The sample comprised blood. These receptors were collected from a female donor with papillary thyroid cancer or a benign thyroid nodule (not recorded which). Some clones in this sample may be carry-over from other donors' samples.

V is TRBV11-2 and J is TRBJ2-1, with TRBD2 identical over 10 bases. The CDR3 has 15 residues. Looked up from germline, CDR1 is SGHAT and CDR2 is FQNNGV. The ends lost 6 bases at V and 6 bases at J; junction bases unmatched: 8. In nucleotides, the CDR3 is TGTGCCAGCAGAGAAGCGGGAGGGCCGGTCAATGAGCAGTTCTTC. Protein product: CASREAGGPVNEQFF.

This clone was counted a few times. A read error may explain this, as a much larger clone is one base away. The V call is TRBV24-1, the J call TRBJ2-3, with TRBD1 matching over 7 bases. The CDR3 has 15 residues. J was trimmed by 3 bases and V by 6 bases; bases with no gene match: 8. Germline V gives CDR1 KGHDR, CDR2 SFDVKD. Here the CDR3 reads CATSYSRQGTDTQYF. CDR3 sequence (DNA): TGTGCCACCAGTTATTCTAGACAGGGTACAGATACGCAGTATTTT.

The table lists this clone with many counts. J is TRBJ2-1 and V is TRBV7-9; TRBD1 aligns across 7 bases. The length of the CDR3 is 13 residues. After removal of 1 base from V and 13 bases from J, the junction contained 7 bases not matched to a gene. Germline-derived CDR1 and CDR2 are SEHNR and FQNEAQ (reference sequence). In DNA form, the CDR3 reads TGTGCCAGCAGCTTAGTGGGGACAGATTTTCAGTTCTTC. Encoded protein: CASSLVGTDFQFF.

The chain couples TRBV4-1 to TRBJ1-6, with D unresolved. Germline-derived CDR1 and CDR2 are MGHRA and YSYEKL. The CDR3 extends over 15 amino acids. V lost 4 bases and J 4 bases, leaving 11 bases between the germline ends. The CDR3 DNA follows: TGCGCCAGCAGCCCCCCTCACTTATATAATTCACCCCTCCACTTT. It translates to CASSPPHLYNSPLHF.

This clone has ten or more counts. This chain joins TRBV3-1 and TRBJ2-5, with TRBD1 matching over 10 bases. The junction had 13 bases not matched to a gene; V was cut back by 1 base and J by 5 bases. The germline CDR1 and CDR2 sequences are LGHDT and YNNKEL (reference sequence). The CDR3 is 18 amino acids. The CDR3 spells CASSQGDPGQGWWETQYF. DNA for the CDR3: TGTGCCAGCAGCCAAGGGGATCCGGGACAGGGGTGGTGGGAGACCCAGTACTTC.

This clone was detected many times. The chain joins TRBV11-1 to TRBJ2-7, with TRBD1 matching over 9 bases. V gave up 3 bases and J gave up 6 bases; unmatched junction bases: 6. This CDR3 contains 14 residues. Per germline, CDR1 SGHAT and CDR2 FQDESV (reference sequence). The CDR3 DNA sequence: TGTGCCAGCAGCTTCGAACAGGGGGCACTCGAGCAGTACTTC. Translating gives CASSFEQGALEQYF.